This TCR beta chain was captured in a study of blood T cell repertoires in COVID-19. On the study more broadly: COVID-19 samples, acute and convalescent, were from the United States, Italy and Spain. From T cells, B-cell-depleted T cells, or PBMCs came the material, which was cDNA or gDNA.

Original methodology: Reference gene primer amplification in the assay estimated nucleated cell counts. Sequencing used immunoSEQ multiplex PCR; TCRdb keeps in-frame clones, though not all of them. D and trimming were read from the DNA, whereas the V and J calls and clone size are those reported in that table. The table lists some 200,000 clones, roughly nine tenths of them singletons. The V and J ends lost 7 bases and 1 base, in that order; junction bases with no gene match: 5. Germline V CDR1 and CDR2: MNHEY, SVGAGI. The length of the CDR3 is 14 residues. Specimen: peripheral blood. The genes are TRBV6-5 and TRBJ1-1; 8 bases match TRBD1. This receptor was obtained from a woman in her seventies with acute or convalescent COVID-19. CDR3 DNA: TGTGCCAGCATTAAACAGGGGGGGAACACTGAAGCTTTCTTT. Encoded protein: CASIKQGGNTEAFF.